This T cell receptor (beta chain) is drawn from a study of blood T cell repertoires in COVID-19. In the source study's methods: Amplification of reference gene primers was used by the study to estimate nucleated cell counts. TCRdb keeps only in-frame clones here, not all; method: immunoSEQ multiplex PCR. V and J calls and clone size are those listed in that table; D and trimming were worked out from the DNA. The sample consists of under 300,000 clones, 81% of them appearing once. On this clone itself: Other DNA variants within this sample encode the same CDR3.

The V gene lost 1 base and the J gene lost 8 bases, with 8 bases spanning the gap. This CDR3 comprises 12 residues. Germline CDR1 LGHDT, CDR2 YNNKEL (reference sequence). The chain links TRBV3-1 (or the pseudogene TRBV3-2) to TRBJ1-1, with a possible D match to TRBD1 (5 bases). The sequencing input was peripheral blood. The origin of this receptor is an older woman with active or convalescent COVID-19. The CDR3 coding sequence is TGTGCCAGCAGCCAAGGGGGCAGGGAAGCTTTCTTT. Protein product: CASSQGGREAFF.